This T cell receptor (beta chain) derives from a study of T cell responses to AZD1222 COVID-19 vaccine. Sequenced by immunoSEQ multiplex PCR; TCRdb stores in-frame clones only, minus some. The sample shows about 170,000 clones, 85% to 90% of them seen only once. Notes on this clone: Its cognate antigen is unknown.

General study results and limits: The study found vaccine-associated CD4 TCRs spanning spike, dominant at 160-218 and 743-854.

CDR3 length equals 19 residues. Germline V gene data show CDR1 as MNHEY and CDR2 as SVGEGT. Trimming left V 4 bases short and J 1 base short, with 23 bases between. The sequences come from peripheral blood, collected on day 0 of AZD1222 vaccination. This rearrangement joins TRBV6-2 or TRBV6-3 to TRBJ1-5, with D unclear. This TCR derives from an adult in good health. The CDR3 DNA reads TGTGCCAGCAGTTTCCAATCCTGGGTGGTAAAGGAGAGCAATCAGCCCCAGCATTTT. Protein: CASSFQSWVVKESNQPQHF.